These 32 T cell receptor beta chains came from one sample sequenced in a study of post-analysis software for immune sequencing data. Researchers reported that TCR beta cDNA libraries carried unique molecular identifiers. TCRdb fed the PCR reads into MiXCR, producing one record per CDR3 protein. The sample consists of roughly 580,000 distinct CDR3 sequences, roughly two fifths of them appearing once. Points from the study as a whole: Patients showed TRBV5-6, TRBV5-1 and TRBV20-1 among roughly 5 TRBV segments more frequent than in controls.

Their recognized antigens are unknown. Source material: blood. These receptor sequences come from a girl aged 5 to 17 with multiple sclerosis.

CDR3 amino acids: CSAPTRAYEQYF. CDR3 sequence (DNA): TGCAGTGCGCCGACGAGGGCCTACGAGCAGTACTTC. This rearrangement joins TRBV20-1 to TRBJ2-7; tentative D call: TRBD2 (5 bases). The CDR3 runs to 12 residues. The V gene's germline CDR1 is DFQATT and CDR2 SNEGSKA (reference sequence). Trimming removed 6 bases at V and 2 bases at J, with 11 bases between.

A few counts support this clonotype. The rearrangement links TRBV12-3 or TRBV12-4 to TRBJ2-7, with 12 positions matching TRBD1. The CDR3 has 17 amino acids. The V segment lost 6 bases and the J segment 4 bases; nucleotides outside the gene matches: 13. The CDR3 DNA reads TGTGCCAGCAGGTCCGGGACAGGGGGCGGTAGGATTTACGAGCAGTACTTC. It yields the protein CASRSGTGGGRIYEQYF.

CDR3 DNA sequence: TGTGCCAGCATCCCGACTGAGGATGGCTACACCTTC. It is translated as CASIPTEDGYTF. This sequence joins TRBV7-9 and TRBJ1-2; D gene ambiguous. V was clipped by 7 bases and J by 6 bases, with 12 bases between them. This CDR3 is 12 amino acids long. Germline assignment: CDR1 SEHNR and CDR2 FQNEAQ (reference sequence).

This chain uses TRBV12-3 or TRBV12-4 with TRBJ1-2; 8 bases agree with TRBD1. J lost 13 bases, V lost 5 bases, and 15 bases had no gene match. The CDR3 length is 14 residues. CDR3 loop: CASSHRRQGKGCTF. CDR3 nucleotides: TGTGCCAGCAGTCACCGAAGACAGGGGAAAGGTTGCACCTTC.

The chain combines TRBV27 with TRBJ2-4; TRBD1 aligns across 8 bases. This CDR3 contains 17 residues. J lost 0 bases, V lost 5 bases, and 9 bases had no gene match. Germline V lookup: CDR1 MNHEY, CDR2 SMNVEV (reference sequence). Here the CDR3 DNA reads TGTGCCAGCAGTCAGAACAGGGGGAGTCTAGCCAAAAACATTCAGTACTTC. Protein: CASSQNRGSLAKNIQYF.

V gene TRBV9 combines with J gene TRBJ2-1, with 9 positions matching TRBD2. Germline values: CDR1 SGDLS, CDR2 YYNGEE. Trimming cost V 4 bases and J 4 bases; bases outside gene matches: 9. There are 16 residues in the CDR3. This CDR3 is CASSITLSGSYNEQFF. Written as DNA, the CDR3 is TGTGCCAGCAGCATTACCCTTAGCGGGAGTTACAATGAGCAGTTCTTC. The full variable domain, completed using reference TRBV9 and TRBJ2-1, is DSGVTQTPKHLITATGQRVTLRCSPRSGDLSVYWYQQSLDQGLQFLIQYYNGEERAKGNILERFSAQQFPDLHSELNLSSLELGDSALYFCASSITLSGSYNEQFFGPGTRLTVL.

This chain uses TRBV27 with TRBJ2-7; TRBD1 is a possible D gene (6 bases). The V end lost 3 bases, the J end lost 3 bases, and 21 bases lay between the germline ends. Germline V CDR1 and CDR2: MNHEY, SMNVEV (reference sequence). CDR3 length equals 17 residues. DNA for the CDR3: TGTGCCAGCAGTTTTTTGGGGAAACAGGGTGAAATCTACGAGCAGTACTTC. Translated, it gives CASSFLGKQGEIYEQYF.

The chain has TRBV5-1 and TRBJ2-3, with D possibly TRBD2 on 5 matching bases. The germline V gene has CDR1 SGHRS and CDR2 YFSETQ. This CDR3 is 17 amino acids long. Trimming removed 4 bases at V and 6 bases at J, with 24 bases between. CDR3 in amino acids: CASSTASQRATRDTQYF. The CDR3 region has the DNA TGCGCCAGCAGCACCGCTAGCCAGCGAGCGACGAGGGATACGCAGTATTTT.

This clonotype was counted between two and nine times. The V gene is TRBV29-1, the J gene TRBJ1-5; 7 bases match TRBD1. CDR3 size: 15 residues. CDR1 is SQVTM, CDR2 ANQGSEA, per germline. The junction had 16 bases not matched to a gene; V was cut back by 7 bases and J by 7 bases. The CDR3 reads CSALDRYAPRQPQHF. In nucleotides, the CDR3 is TGCAGCGCGCTGGACAGGTATGCCCCCCGCCAGCCCCAGCATTTT.

The chain carries TRBV12-3 or TRBV12-4 and TRBJ2-7; perhaps TRBD2 as D (5 bases). The CDR3 has 14 amino acids. Between the trimmed V and J ends, which lost 5 bases and 0 bases, there was a span of 11 bases. The CDR3, as DNA: TGTGCCAGCAGTAACGGGGTCAGCTCCTACGAGCAGTACTTC. Translation: CASSNGVSSYEQYF.

This chain uses TRBV5-1 with TRBJ2-7; TRBD1 matches 10 bases. The end of the DNA aligns better with TRBJ2-5, so the J call may be wrong. Germline values: CDR1 SGHRS, CDR2 YFSETQ. The CDR3 is 16 residues long. CDR3 region: CASSRHLGQGEETQYF. CDR3 DNA sequence: TGCGCCAGCAGCCGTCATCTCGGACAGGGGGAAGAGACCCAGTACTTC.

This chain joins TRBV5-1 and TRBJ2-3; unclear D gene. Trimming left V 0 bases short and J 2 bases short, with 19 bases between. The germline gives CDR1 SGHRS, CDR2 YFSETQ. CDR3 length: 18 residues. The CDR3 sequence is CASSLVPKQRFDTDTQYF. The CDR3, as DNA: TGCGCCAGCAGCTTGGTACCAAAGCAGAGATTCGACACAGATACGCAGTATTTT.

The chain joins TRBV29-1 to TRBJ1-1; TRBD1 aligns across 7 bases. The V segment lost 7 bases and the J segment 0 bases; nucleotides outside the gene matches: 5. The CDR3 spans 13 residues. Germline V gene data show CDR1 as SQVTM and CDR2 as ANQGSEA. The CDR3 protein is CSAHRGLNTEAFF. The CDR3 DNA follows: TGCAGCGCTCACAGGGGCCTGAACACTGAAGCTTTCTTT.

This clonotype showed up just once. The rearrangement uses TRBV6-5 and TRBJ2-1, with D possibly being TRBD2 (6 bases). The CDR3 has 14 residues. Germline lookup yields CDR1 MNHEY and CDR2 SVGAGI. V lost 2 bases and J lost 7, with 12 bases in between. The CDR3 here is CASSYIRGLNEQFF. DNA for the CDR3: TGTGCCAGCAGTTACATCCGGGGGTTGAATGAGCAGTTCTTC.

V usage is TRBV5-1 and J usage is TRBJ2-1, with D possibly being TRBD1 (5 bases). Germline CDR1 SGHRS, CDR2 YFSETQ. The V and J ends lost 2 bases and 4 bases respectively, with 19 bases between them. CDR3 length: 17 residues. CDR3 nucleotide sequence: TGCGCCAGCAGCTTAGCCGCGGCAGGGCAAAGGTACAATGAGCAGTTCTTC. Protein sequence: CASSLAAAGQRYNEQFF.

This clonotype was detected a few times. The V gene is TRBV27, the J gene TRBJ2-5; D is uncertain. Per germline, CDR1 MNHEY and CDR2 SMNVEV (reference sequence). This CDR3 has 12 amino acids. The V end was cut by 4 bases, the J end by 7 bases, with 10 bases between. The CDR3 DNA reads TGTGCCAGCAGTTCCAATTACCGGACCCAGTACTTC. Translated, it gives CASSSNYRTQYF.

Turning to this clonotype: Just one base apart from a much larger clone, this may be a read error. This chain links TRBV10-3 with TRBJ1-1, with TRBD1 matching over 9 bases. J lost 3 bases, V lost 10 bases, and 12 bases had no gene match. Germline CDR1 and CDR2: ENHRY and SYGVKD. CDR3 size: 15 residues. CDR3 region: CATQASRDRDTEAFF. Written as DNA, the CDR3 is TGTGCCACACAAGCGTCCCGGGACAGGGACACTGAAGCTTTCTTT.

This rearrangement joins TRBV20-1 to TRBJ2-5; the D gene could be TRBD1 or TRBD2 (5 bases each). V lost 2 bases to trimming and J lost 2 bases, with 18 bases between them. Germline V CDR1 and CDR2: DFQATT, SNEGSKA (reference sequence). The CDR3 has 16 amino acids. The CDR3 DNA reads TGCAGTGCTAGAACTAGGCAGGGAACCACTCAAGAGACCCAGTACTTC. Translated: CSARTRQGTTQETQYF.

The chain couples TRBV3-1 to TRBJ2-4; either TRBD1 or TRBD2 may supply D (6 bases each). The CDR3 is 19 residues long. Trimming took 3 bases from V and 0 from J, leaving 21 bases between them. Looked up from germline, CDR1 is LGHDT and CDR2 is YNNKEL (reference sequence). In nucleotides, the CDR3 is TGTGCCAGCAGCCATGTCGCGGAGGGGGATCCCTTAGCCAAAAACATTCAGTACTTC. It codes for CASSHVAEGDPLAKNIQYF.

This clonotype occurred once. The chain employs TRBV7-9 and TRBJ2-6; D is unresolved. Germline lookup yields CDR1 SEHNR and CDR2 FQNEAQ (reference sequence). The CDR3 consists of 14 residues. Trimming took off 3 bases at V and 4 bases at J, with 7 bases between the two ends. CDR3: CASSFFTGANVLTF. The CDR3 nucleotides read TGTGCCAGCAGCTTTTTCACCGGGGCCAACGTCCTGACTTTC. Using reference TRBV7-9 and TRBJ2-6 for the parts outside the CDR3, the full variable domain is DTGVSQNPRHKITKRGQNVTFRCDPISEHNRLYWYRQTLGQGPEFLTYFQNEAQLEKSRLLSDRFSAERPKGSFSTLEIQRTEQGDSAMYLCASSFFTGANVLTFGAGSRLTVL.

This clonotype was recorded once. The genes are TRBV12-3 or TRBV12-4 and TRBJ2-1; unclear D gene. The CDR3 has 13 amino acids. The germline V and J ends were trimmed by 8 bases and 4 bases, with 12 bases remaining between them. The CDR3 DNA sequence: TGTGCCAGCGGGGTCTCAGAGTACAATGAGCAGTTCTTC. It encodes CASGVSEYNEQFF.

The chain uses TRBV5-1 and TRBJ2-3; D is perhaps TRBD1 (6 bases). This CDR3 has 15 amino acids. In germline, CDR1 is SGHRS, CDR2 YFSETQ. Trimming shortened V by 3 bases and J by 0 bases, and 11 bases separated the two germline ends. The CDR3 region is CASSWGGQSTDTQYF. In DNA form, the CDR3 reads TGCGCCAGCAGCTGGGGCGGACAGAGCACAGATACGCAGTATTTT.

This chain connects TRBV12-3 or TRBV12-4 to TRBJ2-7; D is possibly TRBD1 or TRBD2 (5 bases each). The V gene lost 4 bases and the J gene lost 6 bases, with 13 bases spanning the gap. This CDR3 has 13 amino acids. DNA for the CDR3: TGTGCCAGCAGTTCCGGGACCCCTACCGAGCAGTACTTC. This sequence encodes CASSSGTPTEQYF.

The V gene is TRBV24-1, the J gene TRBJ2-7; TRBD2 might be the D (6 bases). The V end was cut by 2 bases, the J end by 5 bases, with 18 bases between. The CDR3 covers 16 residues. The germline CDR1 and CDR2 sequences are KGHDR and SFDVKD. The CDR3 DNA sequence: TGTGCCACCAGTGATTCCAGGCGGGGAATCGGCGACGAGCAGTACTTC. Translating it yields CATSDSRRGIGDEQYF.

This clonotype was found once. The junction departs from the called germline gene at one end, perhaps through a read error. The chain has TRBV6-1 and TRBJ2-2; weak D call: TRBD2 (6 bases). The CDR3 extends over 15 amino acids. Germline assignment: CDR1 MNHNS and CDR2 SASEGT. The CDR3 nucleotides read TGTGCCAGCAGTGAAGTAGGACCGAACACCGGGGGGCTGTTTTTT. This encodes CASSEVGPNTGGLFF.

The V and J genes are TRBV11-2 and TRBJ2-1; 8 nucleotides match TRBD2. With 5 bases clipped from V and 6 bases from J, the junction kept 9 bases outside the gene matches. This CDR3 spans 15 amino acids. CDR1 and CDR2 from the germline V gene are SGHAT and FQNNGV. This chain's CDR3 is CASSLGSSGGNEQFF. The DNA for the CDR3 is TGTGCCAGCAGCCTAGGCTCCAGCGGGGGCAATGAGCAGTTCTTC.

V gene TRBV7-9 combines with J gene TRBJ1-4, with D unclear. From germline, CDR1 is SEHNR and CDR2 FQNEAQ (reference sequence). Trimming took off 3 bases at V and 5 bases at J, with 13 bases between the two ends. The length of the CDR3 is 15 residues. The CDR3 here is CASSLDGGRNEKLFF. For the CDR3, the DNA is TGTGCCAGCAGCTTGGACGGAGGGCGGAATGAAAAACTGTTTTTT.

The chain carries TRBV20-1 and TRBJ2-4, with 11 bases fitting TRBD2. Germline CDR1 reads DFQATT; CDR2 reads SNEGSKA (reference sequence). Losses at the gene ends were 2 bases for V and 7 bases for J; bases not matched to a gene: 7. CDR3 size: 15 residues. The CDR3 DNA reads TGCAGTGCTAGACCACTAGCGGGAGCCAGTAACATTCAGTACTTC. Protein: CSARPLAGASNIQYF.

The chain carries TRBV7-9 and TRBJ1-5; D possibly corresponds to TRBD1 (6 bases). The germline gives CDR1 SEHNR, CDR2 FQNEAQ (reference sequence). The CDR3 totals 14 residues. V was trimmed by 2 bases and J by 6 bases, leaving 11 bases between them. CDR3 DNA sequence: TGTGCCAGCAGCTTATCAGGGGCCACTCAGCCCCAGCATTTT. It specifies CASSLSGATQPQHF.

The chain combines TRBV12-3 or TRBV12-4 with TRBJ1-1; D is undetermined. The CDR3 length is 15 residues. V lost 3 bases and J lost 2, with 13 bases in between. DNA for the CDR3: TGTGCCAGCAGTTTTAGTGCAGGAGGTAACACTGAAGCTTTCTTT. Its translation: CASSFSAGGNTEAFF.

The chain's CDR3 is CSATGTSGDASTGELFF. The CDR3 DNA is TGCAGTGCTACCGGGACTAGCGGGGACGCGTCCACCGGGGAGCTGTTTTTT. The chain is built from TRBV20-1 and TRBJ2-2, with 13 bases matching TRBD2. Trimming at V came to 4 bases and at J to 4 bases, leaving 9 bases not matched to a gene. CDR1 and CDR2 (germline): DFQATT, SNEGSKA (reference sequence). CDR3 length: 17 residues.

This clonotype was seen more than once but under ten times. The gene calls are TRBV7-9 and TRBJ1-2; TRBD1 aligns across 8 bases. The CDR3 totals 13 residues. J lost 6 bases, V lost 5 bases, and 5 bases had no gene match. Germline lookup yields CDR1 SEHNR and CDR2 FQNEAQ (reference sequence). CDR3 sequence reads: CASSNQGAHGYTF. The CDR3 DNA sequence: TGTGCCAGCAGCAACCAGGGGGCGCATGGCTACACCTTC.